Presented here are 5 T cell receptor beta chains from one specimen sequenced in a study of T cell responses to AZD1222 COVID-19 vaccine. The protocol was immunoSEQ multiplex PCR, while the TCRdb copy is restricted to in-frame clones and leaves out a portion. The sample includes 120,000 or so clones, around nine tenths of them seen just once. The material sequenced was peripheral blood, taken on day 0 of AZD1222 vaccination. The receptors were gathered from an adult in good health.

The chain is built from TRBV7-7 and TRBJ1-5, with D possibly being TRBD1 (6 bases). Trimming pared 2 bases from V and 5 bases from J, leaving 19 bases between. The CDR3 extends over 17 amino acids. Per germline, CDR1 SSHAT and CDR2 FNYEAQ (reference sequence). The CDR3 spells CASSLLWGGGRYQPQHF. In DNA, the CDR3 is TGTGCCAGCAGCTTATTATGGGGGGGCGGTCGATATCAGCCCCAGCATTTT.

CDR3 protein: CASSLAEGQDSPLHF. Written as DNA, the CDR3 is TGCGCCAGCAGCTTGGCCGAGGGTCAGGATTCACCCCTCCACTTT. The chain employs TRBV5-1 and TRBJ1-6; no definite D call. The CDR3 is made up of 15 amino acids. The germline CDR1 and CDR2 sequences are SGHRS and YFSETQ. V shed 0 bases and J shed 8 bases, with 12 bases lying between them. Full variable domain (outside the CDR3, taken from reference TRBV5-1 and TRBJ1-6): KAGVTQTPRYLIKTRGQQVTLSCSPISGHRSVSWYQQTPGQGLQFLFEYFSETQRNKGNFPGRFSGRQFSNSRSEMNVSTLELGDSALYLCASSLAEGQDSPLHFGNGTRLTVT.

CDR3: CASSYSWGLATKTQYF. The DNA of the CDR3 is TGTGCCAGCAGTTACTCGTGGGGACTAGCGACGAAGACCCAGTACTTC. This chain uses TRBV6-5 with TRBJ2-5, with 10 bases matching TRBD2. V shed 0 bases and J 6 bases; nucleotides not matched to a gene: 7. This CDR3 spans 16 amino acids. CDR1 is MNHEY and CDR2 is SVGAGI in the germline V gene.

J is TRBJ1-2 and V is TRBV11-2; tentative D call: TRBD1 (6 bases). V was trimmed by 0 bases and J by 7 bases, leaving 12 bases between them. CDR3 length equals 14 residues. Looked up from germline, CDR1 is SGHAT and CDR2 is FQNNGV. The CDR3 DNA reads as TGTGCCAGCAGCTTAGATCCGGGGGCGAGTGGCTACACCTTC. Amino acids: CASSLDPGASGYTF.

The chain joins TRBV5-4 to TRBJ2-7, with 9 bases that match TRBD1. From germline, CDR1 is SGHNT and CDR2 YYREEE (reference sequence). The CDR3 is 17 amino acids. V lost 4 bases, J lost 5 bases, and 16 bases stayed unmatched. CDR3 nucleotides: TGTGCCAGCAGCGTAGTAAGCGGGACAGGGAAATCCCACGAGCAGTACTTC. Its translation: CASSVVSGTGKSHEQYF.